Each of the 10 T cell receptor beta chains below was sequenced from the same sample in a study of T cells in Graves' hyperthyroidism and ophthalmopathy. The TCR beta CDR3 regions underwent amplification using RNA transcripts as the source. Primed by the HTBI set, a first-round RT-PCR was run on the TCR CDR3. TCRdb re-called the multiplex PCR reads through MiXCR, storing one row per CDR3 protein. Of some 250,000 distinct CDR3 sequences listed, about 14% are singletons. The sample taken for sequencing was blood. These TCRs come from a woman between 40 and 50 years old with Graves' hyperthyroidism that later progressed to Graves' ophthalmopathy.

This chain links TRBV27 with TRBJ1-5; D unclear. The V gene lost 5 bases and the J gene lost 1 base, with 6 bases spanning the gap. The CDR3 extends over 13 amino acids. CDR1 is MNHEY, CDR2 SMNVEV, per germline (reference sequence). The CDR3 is CASSQQSNQPQHF. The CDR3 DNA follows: TGTGCCAGCAGTCAGCAAAGCAATCAGCCCCAGCATTTT.

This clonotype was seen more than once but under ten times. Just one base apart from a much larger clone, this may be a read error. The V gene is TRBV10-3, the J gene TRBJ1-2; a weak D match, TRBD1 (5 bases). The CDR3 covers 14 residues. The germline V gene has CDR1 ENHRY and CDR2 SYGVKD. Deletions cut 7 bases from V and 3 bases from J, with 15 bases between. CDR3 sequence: CAITPTEADYGYTF. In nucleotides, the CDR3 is TGTGCCATCACCCCGACAGAAGCTGACTATGGCTACACCTTC.

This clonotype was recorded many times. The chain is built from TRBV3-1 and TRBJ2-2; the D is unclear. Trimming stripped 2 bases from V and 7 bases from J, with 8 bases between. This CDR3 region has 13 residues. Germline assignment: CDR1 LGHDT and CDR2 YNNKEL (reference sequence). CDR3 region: CASSQQGGGELFF. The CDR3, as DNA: TGTGCCAGCAGCCAACAAGGTGGCGGGGAGCTGTTTTTT.

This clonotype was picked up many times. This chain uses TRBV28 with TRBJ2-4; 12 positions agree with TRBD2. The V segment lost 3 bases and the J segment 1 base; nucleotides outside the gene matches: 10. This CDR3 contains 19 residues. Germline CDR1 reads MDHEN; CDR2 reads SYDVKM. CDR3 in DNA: TGTGCCAGCAGTTTTGCCCCTAATACTAGCGGGAGGGCCAAAAACATTCAGTACTTC. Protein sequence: CASSFAPNTSGRAKNIQYF.

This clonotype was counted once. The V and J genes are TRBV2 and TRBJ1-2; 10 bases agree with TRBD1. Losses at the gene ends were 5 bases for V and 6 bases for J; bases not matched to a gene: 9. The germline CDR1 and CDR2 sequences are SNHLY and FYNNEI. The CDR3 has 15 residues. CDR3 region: CASSNTPGQGNGYTF. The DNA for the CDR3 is TGTGCCAGCAGTAATACACCGGGACAGGGGAATGGCTACACCTTC.

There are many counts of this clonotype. As DNA, the CDR3 is TGTGCCACCAGTGATCAGCGGGAGGGCCAGGAAAACATTCAGTACTTC. It is translated as CATSDQREGQENIQYF. This chain links TRBV24-1 with TRBJ2-4; 10 bases match TRBD2. Germline V gene sequence: CDR1 KGHDR, CDR2 SFDVKD. This CDR3 comprises 16 residues. The J segment lost 5 bases and the V segment lost 3 bases, leaving 6 bases of the junction unmatched.

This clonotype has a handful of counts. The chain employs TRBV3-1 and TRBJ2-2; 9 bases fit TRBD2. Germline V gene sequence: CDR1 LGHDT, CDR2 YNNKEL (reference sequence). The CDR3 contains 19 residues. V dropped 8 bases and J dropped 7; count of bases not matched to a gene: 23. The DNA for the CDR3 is TGTGCCAGCGCCCTTTCTCGGATCCGTCGCGGGAGGGCCGACGGGGAGCTGTTTTTT. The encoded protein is CASALSRIRRGRADGELFF.

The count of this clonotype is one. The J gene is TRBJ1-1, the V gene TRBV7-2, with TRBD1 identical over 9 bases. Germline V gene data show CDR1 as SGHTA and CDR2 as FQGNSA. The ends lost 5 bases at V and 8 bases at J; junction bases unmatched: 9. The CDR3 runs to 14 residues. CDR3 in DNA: TGTGCCAGCAGCCCTACAACCGGGACAGGGGAAGCTTTCTTT. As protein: CASSPTTGTGEAFF.

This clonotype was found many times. The CDR3 here is CAWSPKGRRVDTQYF. As DNA, the CDR3 is TGTGCCTGGAGTCCCAAGGGGAGACGCGTAGATACGCAGTATTTT. The genes are TRBV30 and TRBJ2-3; D possibly uses TRBD1 or TRBD2 (5 bases each). Trimming stripped 2 bases from V and 5 bases from J, with 17 bases between. This CDR3 has 15 residues. CDR1 is GTSNPN, CDR2 SVGIG, per germline (reference sequence).

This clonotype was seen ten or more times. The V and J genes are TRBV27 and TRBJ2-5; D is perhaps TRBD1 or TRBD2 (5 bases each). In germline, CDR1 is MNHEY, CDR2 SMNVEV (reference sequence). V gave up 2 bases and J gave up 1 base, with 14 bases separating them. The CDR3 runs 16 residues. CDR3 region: CASSLIRDGSQETQYF. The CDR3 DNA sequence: TGTGCCAGCAGTTTAATCCGGGACGGCAGCCAAGAGACCCAGTACTTC.